This T cell receptor beta chain was observed in a study of shared clonotypes between healthy human individuals. Across the whole study: CD4 naive and memory got three plates each, CD8 naive two, CD8 memory one.

Naivety among CD8 cells was defined by CD45RO negativity and positive CCR7 selection, thereby excluding terminally differentiated effector memory CD45RA+ cells. Donation came from healthy HIV-negative adults that had no recent acute infections or vaccinations. Profiling relied on immunoSEQ multiplex PCR, and the TCRdb table lists in-frame clones only, not all of them. The profile covers some 740,000 clones, with nearly 95% appearing a single time and around 24% taken by the ten largest. On this clone itself: Distinct nucleotide sequences in the sample also encode this CDR3.

The sample taken for sequencing was naive CD8+ T cells sorted from blood. This receptor was obtained from a man in his thirties or forties in good health.

This CDR3 is CSVARANTGELFF. The CDR3 DNA reads TGCAGCGTTGCAAGGGCGAACACCGGGGAGCTGTTTTTT. The V call is TRBV29-1, the J call TRBJ2-2; the D is unclear. CDR1 and CDR2 (germline): SQVTM, ANQGSEA. This CDR3 is built from 13 residues. Trimming removed 4 bases at V and 0 bases at J, with 6 bases between.